This T cell receptor beta chain was captured in a study of breast tumors, draining lymph nodes, adjacent tissues. This clonotype showed up many times. Its antigen remains unknown. Study findings and constraints: Compared with basal-like, luminal-like tumors shared significantly more repertoire with nontumor tissue.

TCRdb re-called the multiplex PCR reads with MiXCR, one entry per CDR3 protein. The table lists about 35,000 distinct CDR3 sequences, about 36% of them singletons. The CDR3 runs to 14 residues. Germline V CDR1 and CDR2: SGHVS, FQNEAQ. V lost 3 bases and J lost 6; bases outside the gene matches: 4. The clonotype was recovered from a female donor with breast cancer. Some clones in this sample may be carry-over from other donors' samples. The chain has TRBV7-8 and TRBJ2-1; TRBD1 agrees at 8 bases. Material: breast tumor tissue. The CDR3 nucleotides are TGTGCCAGCAGCTTGAGGGACAGGAGCAATGAGCAGTTCTTC. Its translation is CASSLRDRSNEQFF.